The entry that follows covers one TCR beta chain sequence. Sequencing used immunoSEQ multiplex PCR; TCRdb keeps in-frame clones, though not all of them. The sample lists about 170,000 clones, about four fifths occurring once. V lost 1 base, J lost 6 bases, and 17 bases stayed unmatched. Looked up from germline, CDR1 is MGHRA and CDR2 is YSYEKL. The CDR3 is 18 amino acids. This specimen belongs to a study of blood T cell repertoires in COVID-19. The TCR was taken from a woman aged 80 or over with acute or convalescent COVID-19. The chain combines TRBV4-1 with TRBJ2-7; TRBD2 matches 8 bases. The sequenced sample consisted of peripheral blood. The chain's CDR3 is CASSQGVGLAGTGGEQYF. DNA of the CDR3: TGCGCCAGCAGCCAAGGGGTAGGATTAGCGGGGACGGGCGGCGAGCAGTACTTC.